Below are 7 T cell receptor beta chains sequenced from a single sample in a study of control samples from healthy donors and cancer patients. Sequenced by immunoSEQ multiplex PCR; TCRdb stores in-frame clones only, minus some. The data show more than 95,000 clones, with 85% to 95% seen just once and over 8% held by the top ten. Input material: blood. The receptors were sampled from a man between 18 and 35 years old in good health.

The chain carries TRBV5-8 and TRBJ1-2; D is possibly TRBD1 (5 bases). This CDR3 comprises 12 residues. CDR1 SGHTS and CDR2 YDEGEE come from the germline V gene. V was pared by 0 bases and J by 6 bases, with 6 bases between. This CDR3 reads CASSLGGDGYTF. In DNA form, the CDR3 reads TGTGCCAGCAGCTTGGGGGGGGATGGCTACACCTTC.

The J gene is TRBJ2-3, the V gene TRBV4-1, with TRBD2 identical over 11 bases. CDR1 is MGHRA, CDR2 YSYEKL, per germline. The CDR3 is 16 residues long. V was clipped by 5 bases and J by 2 bases; unmatched bases: 6. The CDR3 bases are TGCGCCAGCAGCAATAGCGGGGGGGACCACACAGATACGCAGTATTTT. It yields the protein CASSNSGGDHTDTQYF.

The V and J genes are TRBV4-3 and TRBJ2-6; D not certain. The CDR3 is 16 residues long. V shed 0 bases and J shed 4 bases, with 10 bases lying between them. In germline, CDR1 is LGHNA, CDR2 YSLEER. CDR3 protein: CASSQDKWEGANVLTF. Written as DNA, the CDR3 is TGCGCCAGCAGCCAAGATAAGTGGGAAGGGGCCAACGTCCTGACTTTC.

The genes are TRBV20-1 and TRBJ2-1, with 8 bases aligning to TRBD2. After removal of 3 bases from V and 4 bases from J, the junction contained 5 bases not matched to a gene. The CDR3 is 14 residues long. Germline V gene sequence: CDR1 DFQATT, CDR2 SNEGSKA (reference sequence). In nucleotides, the CDR3 is TGCAGTGCTAGTCCCAGCGGGGGTTACAATGAGCAGTTCTTC. The encoded protein is CSASPSGGYNEQFF.

Points on this clone: Sequence at one end of the junction differs from germline and may be a read error. The J gene is TRBJ2-2, the V gene TRBV5-5; D gene unclear. Germline assignment: CDR1 SGHKS and CDR2 YYEKEE (reference sequence). The CDR3 contains 12 residues. CDR3 region: CASSFPPGELFF. The DNA of the CDR3 is TGTGCCAGCAGCTTCCCGCCCGGAGAGCTGTTTTTT.

The chain joins TRBV29-1 to TRBJ1-4, with 8 bases identical to TRBD1. V lost 4 bases to trimming and J lost 8 bases; unmatched junction nucleotides: 6. This CDR3 is 13 amino acids long. Germline V lookup: CDR1 SQVTM, CDR2 ANQGSEA. The CDR3 spells CSVGTGNGEKLFF. Here the CDR3 DNA reads TGCAGCGTTGGGACAGGGAATGGCGAAAAACTGTTTTTT.

The chain recombines TRBV10-3 with TRBJ2-1; D remains unclear. CDR1 is ENHRY, CDR2 SYGVKD, per germline. Deletions cut 6 bases from V and 3 bases from J, with 12 bases between. The CDR3 is 14 residues long. In DNA form, the CDR3 reads TGTGCCATCAGCCCGTCCGAGGACTACAATGAGCAGTTCTTC. It encodes CAISPSEDYNEQFF.